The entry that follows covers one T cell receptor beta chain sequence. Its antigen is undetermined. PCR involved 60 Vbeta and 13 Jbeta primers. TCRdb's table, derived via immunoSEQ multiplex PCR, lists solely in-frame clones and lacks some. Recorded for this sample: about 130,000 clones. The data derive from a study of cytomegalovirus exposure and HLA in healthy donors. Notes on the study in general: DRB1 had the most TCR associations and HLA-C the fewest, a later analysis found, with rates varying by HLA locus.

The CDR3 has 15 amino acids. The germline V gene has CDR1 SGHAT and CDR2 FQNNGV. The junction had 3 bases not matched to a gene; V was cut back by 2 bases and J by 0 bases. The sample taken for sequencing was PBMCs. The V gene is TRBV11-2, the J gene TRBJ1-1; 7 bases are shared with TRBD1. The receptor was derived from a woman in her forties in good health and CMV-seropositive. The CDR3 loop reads CASSLWDSLNTEAFF. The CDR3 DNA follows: TGTGCCAGCAGCTTATGGGACAGCCTGAACACTGAAGCTTTCTTT.